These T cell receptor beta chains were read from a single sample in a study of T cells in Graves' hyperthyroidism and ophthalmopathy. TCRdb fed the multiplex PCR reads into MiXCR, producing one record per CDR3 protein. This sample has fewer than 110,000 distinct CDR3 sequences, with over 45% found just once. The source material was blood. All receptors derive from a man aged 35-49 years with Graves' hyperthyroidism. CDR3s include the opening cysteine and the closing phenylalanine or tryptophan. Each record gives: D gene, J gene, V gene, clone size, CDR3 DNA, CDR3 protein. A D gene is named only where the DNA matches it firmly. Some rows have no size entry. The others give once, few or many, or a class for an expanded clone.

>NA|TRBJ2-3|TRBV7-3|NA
TGTGCCATCGGAGACAGGAACACAGATACGCAGTATTTT
CAIGDRNTDTQYF
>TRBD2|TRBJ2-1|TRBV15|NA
TGTGCCACCAGCAGCCACCGGACTAGCGGAGGTTACAATGAGCAGTTCTTC
CATSSHRTSGGYNEQFF
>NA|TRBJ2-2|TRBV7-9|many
TGTGCCAGCAGCTCCACACTCCTTACTGGGTACGGGGAGCTGTTTTTT
CASSSTLLTGYGELFF
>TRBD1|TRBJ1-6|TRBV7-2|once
TGTGCCAGCAGCTTAGCACAGGGGGCCGGTAATTCACCCCTCCACTTT
CASSLAQGAGNSPLHF
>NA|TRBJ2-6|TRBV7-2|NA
TGTGCCAGCAGTAAAGCGGGCTACCCTGGGGCCAACGTCCTGACCTTC
CASSKAGYPGANVLTF
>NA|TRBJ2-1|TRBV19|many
TGTGCCAGTAGGAGGGGGGGCGTCCATGAGCAGTTCTTC
CASRRGGVHEQFF
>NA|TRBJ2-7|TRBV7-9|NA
TGTGCCAGCAGCTTAGGGTGGAACTCCTACGAGCAGTACTTC
CASSLGWNSYEQYF
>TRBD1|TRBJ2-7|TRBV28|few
TGTGCCAGCAGTCTCGGACAGGGTCAAGGGTACGAGCAGTACTTC
CASSLGQGQGYEQYF
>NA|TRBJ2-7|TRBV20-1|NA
TGCAGTGCTAATCAAGGGACCTACGAGCAGTACTTC
CSANQGTYEQYF
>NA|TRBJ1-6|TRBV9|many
TGTGCCAGCAGTCCACGACGGGATAATTCACCCCTCCACTTT
CASSPRRDNSPLHF
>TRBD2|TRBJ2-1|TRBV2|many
TGTGCCAGCAGTTCTGGACTAGCGGGGGTAACCTACAATGAGCAGTTCTTC
CASSSGLAGVTYNEQFF
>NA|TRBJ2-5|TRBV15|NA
TGTGCCACCAGCAGTTACCTTCGGGAGACCCAGTACTTC
CATSSYLRETQYF
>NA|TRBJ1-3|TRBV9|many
TGTGCCAGCAGCGCCTCGACCTCTTACACTTACTCTGGAAACACCATATATTTT
CASSASTSYTYSGNTIYF
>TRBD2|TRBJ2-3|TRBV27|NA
TGTGCCAGCAGCCTACTAGCGGGGAACACAGATACGCAGTATTTT
CASSLLAGNTDTQYF
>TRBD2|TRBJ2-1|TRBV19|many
TGTGCCAGTAGTGTCGGGAGGGGGTCCTACAATGAGCAGTTCTTC
CASSVGRGSYNEQFF
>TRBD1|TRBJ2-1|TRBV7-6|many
TGTGCCAGCAGCCAACCGAGGACAGGGGGTACATACAATGAGCAGTTCTTC
CASSQPRTGGTYNEQFF
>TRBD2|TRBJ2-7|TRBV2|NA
TGTGCCAGCAGTTTCAGGACTAGCGGGAGAGTTTCTGACTCCTACGAGCAGTACTTC
CASSFRTSGRVSDSYEQYF
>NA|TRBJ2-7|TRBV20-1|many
TGCAGTGCTAGAGGCCAGAAGTATACGCTTACCTACGAGCAGTACTTC
CSARGQKYTLTYEQYF
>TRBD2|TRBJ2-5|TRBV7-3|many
TGTGCCAGCAGCTTAACCTCCAGCGGGGGAGAGACCCAGTACTTC
CASSLTSSGGETQYF
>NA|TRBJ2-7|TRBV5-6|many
TGTGCCAGCAGCTCCCGGGTCGGGTCTAGCTCCTACGAGCAGTACTTC
CASSSRVGSSSYEQYF
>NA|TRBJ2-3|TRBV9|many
TGTGCCAGCAGCACGGGACACCGGACTAGCACAGATACGCAGTATTTT
CASSTGHRTSTDTQYF
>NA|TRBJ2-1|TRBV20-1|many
TGCAGTGCTAGAGAACTAACCAAAAACTACAATGAGCAGTTCTTC
CSARELTKNYNEQFF
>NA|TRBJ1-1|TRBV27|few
TGTGCCAGCAGTTTATCGGTAGGGCCCACTGAAGCTTTCTTT
CASSLSVGPTEAFF
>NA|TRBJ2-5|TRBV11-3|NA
TGTGCCAGCAGCCAACGTTTCGGGGGCCCAGGAGAGACCCAGTACTTC
CASSQRFGGPGETQYF
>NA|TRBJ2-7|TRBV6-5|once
TGTGCCAGCAGTGAAGGGCACGGGCTCGAGCAGTACTTC
CASSEGHGLEQYF
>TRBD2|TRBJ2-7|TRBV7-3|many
TGTGCCAGCAGCTTGTCCCTAGCGGGGGGAAAACGTAAGCCCGAGCAGTACTTC
CASSLSLAGGKRKPEQYF
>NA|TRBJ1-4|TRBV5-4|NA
TGTGCCAGTAGTAACCGGCACGGTAATGAAAAACTGTTTTTT
CASSNRHGNEKLFF
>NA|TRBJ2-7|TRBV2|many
TGTGCCAGCAGTGCGGACAGCTTCTACGAGCAGTACTTC
CASSADSFYEQYF
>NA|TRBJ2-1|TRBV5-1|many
TGCGCCAGCAGCTTGGGAGTATCGGAGTATGAGCAGTTCTTC
CASSLGVSEYEQFF
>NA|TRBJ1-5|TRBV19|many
TGTGCCAGTAGAGCTAGGGAGGGCAATCAGCCCCAGCATTTT
CASRAREGNQPQHF
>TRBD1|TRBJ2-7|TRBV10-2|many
TGCGCCAGCCATACAGGGGAATCCTACGAGCAGTACTTC
CASHTGESYEQYF
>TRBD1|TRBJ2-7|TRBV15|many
TGTGCCACCAGCAGAGATAAGGGGCGGACAGGGGGGGCTCGGCCCTACGAGCAGTACTTC
CATSRDKGRTGGARPYEQYF
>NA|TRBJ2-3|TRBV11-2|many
TGTGCCAGCAGCTTAGACAGGGGCACAGATACGCAGTATTTT
CASSLDRGTDTQYF
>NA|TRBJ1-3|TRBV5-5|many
TGTGCCAGCAGCGTGCCGGTCTACTCTGGAAACACCATATATTTT
CASSVPVYSGNTIYF
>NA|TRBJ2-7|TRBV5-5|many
TGTGCCAGCAGCCAGGCCGGGACGGCTACCTACGAGCAGTACTTC
CASSQAGTATYEQYF
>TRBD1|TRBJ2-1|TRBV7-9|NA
TGTGCCAGCAGCTTAGAGGGGACAGGGGGGAACAATGAGCAGTTCTTC
CASSLEGTGGNNEQFF
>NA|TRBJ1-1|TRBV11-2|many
TGTGCCAGCAGCTTAGGCGGGACGGTTCCTAAAGCTTTCTTT
CASSLGGTVPKAFF
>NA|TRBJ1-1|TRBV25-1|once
TGTGCCAGCAGGGAAGAGTGCGACACTGAAGCTTTCTTT
CASREECDTEAFF
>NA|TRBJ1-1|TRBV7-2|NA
TGTGCCAGCAGCCCACCAGGGCGGGACACTGAAGCTTTCTTT
CASSPPGRDTEAFF
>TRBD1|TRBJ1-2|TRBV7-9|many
TGTGCCAGCAGCCAGGGACAGAGATACACCTTC
CASSQGQRYTF
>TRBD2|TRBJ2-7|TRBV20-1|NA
TGCAGTGCTAGGGGCGGGGGAGGCTACGAGCAGTACTTC
CSARGGGGYEQYF
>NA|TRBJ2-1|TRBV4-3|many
TGCGCCAGCAGCCAAGGGGAGAGCCCGTACAATGAGCAGTTCTTC
CASSQGESPYNEQFF
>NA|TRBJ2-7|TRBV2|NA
TGTGCCAGCAGTGATGGGGGAGCGCAGTACTTC
CASSDGGAQYF
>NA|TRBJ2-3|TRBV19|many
TGTGCCAGTAGTATACGCCAGGGCCCAGATACGCAGTATTTT
CASSIRQGPDTQYF
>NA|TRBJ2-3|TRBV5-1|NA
TGCGCCAGCAGCTCCCCTGAGGAGGGGGGGGATACGCAGTATTTT
CASSSPEEGGDTQYF
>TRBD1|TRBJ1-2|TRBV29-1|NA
TGCAGCGCCCGAGGGGGCGAAGGCTACACCTTC
CSARGGEGYTF
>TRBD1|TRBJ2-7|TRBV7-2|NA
TGTGCCAGCAGCTTAGCGGGACAGGGGGATACCGAGCAGTACTTC
CASSLAGQGDTEQYF
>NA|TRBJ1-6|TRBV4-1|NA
TGCGCCAGCAGCCGGGGACTAGCGGGAGGGTCACCCCTCCACTTT
CASSRGLAGGSPLHF